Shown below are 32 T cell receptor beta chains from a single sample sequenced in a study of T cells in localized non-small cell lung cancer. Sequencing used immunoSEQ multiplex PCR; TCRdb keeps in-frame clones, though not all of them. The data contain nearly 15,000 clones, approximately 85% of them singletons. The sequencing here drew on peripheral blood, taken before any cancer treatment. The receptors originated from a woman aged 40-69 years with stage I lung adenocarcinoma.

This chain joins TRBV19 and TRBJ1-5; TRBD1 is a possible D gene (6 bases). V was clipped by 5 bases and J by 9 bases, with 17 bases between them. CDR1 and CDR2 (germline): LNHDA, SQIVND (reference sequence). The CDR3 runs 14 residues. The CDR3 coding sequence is TGTGCCAGTAGTCTCTCCCGAGGAGGGGGGCCCCAGCATTTT. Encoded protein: CASSLSRGGGPQHF.

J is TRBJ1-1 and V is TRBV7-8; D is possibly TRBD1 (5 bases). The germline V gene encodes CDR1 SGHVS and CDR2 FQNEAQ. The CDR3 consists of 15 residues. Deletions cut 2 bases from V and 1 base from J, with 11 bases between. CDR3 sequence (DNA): TGTGCCAGCAGCTTACGACAGAGGACGAACACTGAAGCTTTCTTT. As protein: CASSLRQRTNTEAFF. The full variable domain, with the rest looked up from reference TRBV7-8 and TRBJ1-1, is GAGVSQSPRYKVAKRGQDVALRCDPISGHVSLFWYQQALGQGPEFLTYFQNEAQLDKSGLPSDRFFAERPEGSVSTLKIQRTQQEDSAVYLCASSLRQRTNTEAFFGQGTRLTVV.

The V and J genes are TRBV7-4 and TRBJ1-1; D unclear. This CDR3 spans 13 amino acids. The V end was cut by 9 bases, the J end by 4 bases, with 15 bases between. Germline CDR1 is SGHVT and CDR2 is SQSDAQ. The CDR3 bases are TGTGCCAGGTTAGGGCAGCTCGGCACTGAAGCTTTCTTT. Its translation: CARLGQLGTEAFF. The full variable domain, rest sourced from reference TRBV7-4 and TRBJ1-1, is GAGVSQSPRYKVAKRGRDVALRCDSISGHVTLYWYRQTLGQGSEVLTYSQSDAQRDKSGRPSGRFSAERPERSVSTLKIQRTEQGDSAVYLCARLGQLGTEAFFGQGTRLTVV.

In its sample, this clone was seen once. Here the CDR3 reads CASSLPVGVREQYF. The CDR3 DNA sequence: TGTGCCAGCAGCCTCCCGGTCGGGGTGAGGGAGCAGTACTTC. V usage is TRBV6-6 and J usage is TRBJ2-7; a possible D gene is TRBD2 (5 bases). V was cut by 6 bases and J by 7 bases, with 19 bases left in between. This CDR3 has 14 amino acids. The V gene's germline CDR1 is MNHNY and CDR2 SVGAGI (reference sequence).

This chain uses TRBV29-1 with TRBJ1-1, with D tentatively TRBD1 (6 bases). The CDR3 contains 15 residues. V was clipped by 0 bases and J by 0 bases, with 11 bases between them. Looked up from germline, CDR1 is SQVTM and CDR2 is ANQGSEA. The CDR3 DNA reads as TGCAGCGTTGAAGAGGGTCGGGGGCTGAACACTGAAGCTTTCTTT. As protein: CSVEEGRGLNTEAFF. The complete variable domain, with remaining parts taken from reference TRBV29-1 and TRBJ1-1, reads SAVISQKPSRDICQRGTSLTIQCQVDSQVTMMFWYRQQPGQSLTLIATANQGSEATYESGFVIDKFPISRPNLTFSTLTVSNMSPEDSSIYLCSVEEGRGLNTEAFFGQGTRLTVV.

In DNA, the CDR3 is TGTGCCAGCAGCGTAACACTAGTGCGGGGCACTGAAGCTTTCTTT. Protein product: CASSVTLVRGTEAFF. The chain is built from TRBV5-6 and TRBJ1-1, with D unclear. The germline V gene has CDR1 SGHDT and CDR2 YYEEEE. This CDR3 region has 15 residues. V was clipped by 4 bases and J by 4 bases, with 17 bases between them.

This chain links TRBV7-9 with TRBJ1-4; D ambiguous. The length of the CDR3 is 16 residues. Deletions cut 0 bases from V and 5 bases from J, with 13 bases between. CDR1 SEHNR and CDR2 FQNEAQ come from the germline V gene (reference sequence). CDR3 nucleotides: TGTGCCAGCAGCTTAGCGGAAGGTTGGGAAAATGAAAAACTGTTTTTT. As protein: CASSLAEGWENEKLFF.

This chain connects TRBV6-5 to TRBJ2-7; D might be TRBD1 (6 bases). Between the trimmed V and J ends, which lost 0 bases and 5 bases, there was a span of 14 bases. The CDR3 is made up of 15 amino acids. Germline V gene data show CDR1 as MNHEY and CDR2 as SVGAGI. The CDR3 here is CASSYSFGGSDEQYF. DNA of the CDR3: TGTGCCAGCAGTTACTCGTTTGGGGGCTCGGACGAGCAGTACTTC.

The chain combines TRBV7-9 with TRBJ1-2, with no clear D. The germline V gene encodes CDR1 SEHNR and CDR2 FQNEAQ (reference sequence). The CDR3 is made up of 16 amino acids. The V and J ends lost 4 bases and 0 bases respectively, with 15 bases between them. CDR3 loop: CASSWPGTVPNYGYTF. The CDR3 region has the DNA TGTGCCAGCAGCTGGCCCGGTACGGTCCCTAACTATGGCTACACCTTC.

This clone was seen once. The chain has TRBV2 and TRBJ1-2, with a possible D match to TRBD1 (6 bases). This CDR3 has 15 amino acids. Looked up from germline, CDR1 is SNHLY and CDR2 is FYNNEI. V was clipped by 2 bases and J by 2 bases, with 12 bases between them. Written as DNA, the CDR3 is TGTGCCAGCAGTGAATGGAACACAGGGAACTATGGCTACACCTTC. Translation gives CASSEWNTGNYGYTF.

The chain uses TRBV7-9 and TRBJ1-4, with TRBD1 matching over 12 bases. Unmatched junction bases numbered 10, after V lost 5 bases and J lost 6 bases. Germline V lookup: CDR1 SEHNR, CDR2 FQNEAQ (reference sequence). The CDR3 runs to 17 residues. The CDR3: CASSPGTGGLLDEKLFF. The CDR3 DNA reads TGTGCCAGCAGCCCCGGGACAGGGGGCTTGCTAGATGAAAAACTGTTTTTT.

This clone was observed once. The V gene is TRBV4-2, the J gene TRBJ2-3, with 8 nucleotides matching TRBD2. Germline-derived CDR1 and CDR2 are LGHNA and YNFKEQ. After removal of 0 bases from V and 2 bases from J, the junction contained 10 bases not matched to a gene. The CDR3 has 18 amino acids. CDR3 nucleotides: TGTGCCAGCAGCCAAGAACTGATCGGGGGGGCCCCCACAGATACGCAGTATTTT. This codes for CASSQELIGGAPTDTQYF.

This CDR3 reads CASSSDRGYGYTF. The DNA of the CDR3 is TGTGCCAGTAGTTCCGACAGGGGCTATGGCTACACCTTC. The V gene is TRBV19, the J gene TRBJ1-2; TRBD1 agrees at 8 bases. V was pared by 5 bases and J by 4 bases, with 3 bases of the junction left unmatched. Germline V gives CDR1 LNHDA, CDR2 SQIVND (reference sequence). This CDR3 is 13 amino acids long.

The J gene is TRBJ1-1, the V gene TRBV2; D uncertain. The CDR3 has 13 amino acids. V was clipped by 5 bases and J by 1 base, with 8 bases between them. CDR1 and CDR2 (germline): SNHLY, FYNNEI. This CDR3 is CASSWRANTEAFF. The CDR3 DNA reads TGTGCCAGCAGTTGGCGGGCGAACACTGAAGCTTTCTTT.

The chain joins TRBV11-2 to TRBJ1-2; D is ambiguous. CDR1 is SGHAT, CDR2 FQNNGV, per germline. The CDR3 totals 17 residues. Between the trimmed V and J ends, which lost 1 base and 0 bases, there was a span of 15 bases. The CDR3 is CASSLVASRKANYGYTF. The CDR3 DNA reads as TGTGCCAGCAGCTTAGTTGCCAGCCGGAAAGCTAACTATGGCTACACCTTC. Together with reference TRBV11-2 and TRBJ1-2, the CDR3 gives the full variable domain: EAGVAQSPRYKIIEKRQSVAFWCNPISGHATLYWYQQILGQGPKLLIQFQNNGVVDDSQLPKDRFSAERLKGVDSTLKIQPAKLEDSAVYLCASSLVASRKANYGYTFGSGTRLTVV.

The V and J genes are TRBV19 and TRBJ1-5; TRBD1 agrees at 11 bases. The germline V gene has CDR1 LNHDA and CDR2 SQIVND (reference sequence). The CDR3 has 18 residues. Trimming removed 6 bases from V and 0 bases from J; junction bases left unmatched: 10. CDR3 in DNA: TGTGCCAGTAGACCCGGGACAGGGGGGATCCTTAGCAATCAGCCCCAGCATTTT. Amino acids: CASRPGTGGILSNQPQHF.

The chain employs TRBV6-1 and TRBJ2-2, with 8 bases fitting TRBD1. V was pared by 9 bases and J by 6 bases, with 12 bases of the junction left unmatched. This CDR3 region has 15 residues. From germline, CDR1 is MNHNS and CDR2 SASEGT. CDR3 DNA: TGTGCCAGTCAACGGACAGGGAAAGTTGCCGGGGAGCTGTTTTTT. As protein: CASQRTGKVAGELFF.

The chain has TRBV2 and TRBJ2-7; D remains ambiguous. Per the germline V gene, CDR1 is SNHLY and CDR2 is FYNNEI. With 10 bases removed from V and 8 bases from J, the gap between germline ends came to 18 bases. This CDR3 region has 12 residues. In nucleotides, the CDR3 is TGTGCCACAGACCCGACAAGGGCCAAGCAGTACTTC. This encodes CATDPTRAKQYF.

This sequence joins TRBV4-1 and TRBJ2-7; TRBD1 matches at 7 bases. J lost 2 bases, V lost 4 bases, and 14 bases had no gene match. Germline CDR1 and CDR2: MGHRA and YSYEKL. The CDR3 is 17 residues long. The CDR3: CASSPATRGTVPYEQYF. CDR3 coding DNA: TGCGCCAGCAGCCCAGCCACCCGAGGGACAGTACCCTACGAGCAGTACTTC.

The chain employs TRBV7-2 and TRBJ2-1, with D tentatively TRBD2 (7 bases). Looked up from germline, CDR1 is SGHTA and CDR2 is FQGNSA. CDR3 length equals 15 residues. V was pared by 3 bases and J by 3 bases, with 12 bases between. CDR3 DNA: TGTGCCAGCAGCTTTAGGAGGGGGGGCTACAATGAGCAGTTCTTC. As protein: CASSFRRGGYNEQFF.

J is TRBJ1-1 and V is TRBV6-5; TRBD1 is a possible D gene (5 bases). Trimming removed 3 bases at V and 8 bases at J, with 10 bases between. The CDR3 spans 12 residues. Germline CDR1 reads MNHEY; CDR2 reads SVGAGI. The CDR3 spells CASSYAGIEAFF. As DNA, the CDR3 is TGTGCCAGCAGTTATGCAGGGATCGAAGCTTTCTTT.

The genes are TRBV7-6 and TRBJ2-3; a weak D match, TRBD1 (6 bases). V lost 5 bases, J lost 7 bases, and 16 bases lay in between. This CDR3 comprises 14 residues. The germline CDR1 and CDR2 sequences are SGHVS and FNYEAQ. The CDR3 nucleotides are TGTGCCAGCAGCGTACTTCCAGGGGAATATACGCAGTATTTT. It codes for CASSVLPGEYTQYF.

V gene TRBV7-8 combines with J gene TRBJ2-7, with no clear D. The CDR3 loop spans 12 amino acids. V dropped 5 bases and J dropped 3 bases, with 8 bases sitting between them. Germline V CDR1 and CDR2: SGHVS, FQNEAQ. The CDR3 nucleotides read TGTGCCAGCAGCCCTCAACTCTACGAGCAGTACTTC. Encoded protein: CASSPQLYEQYF.

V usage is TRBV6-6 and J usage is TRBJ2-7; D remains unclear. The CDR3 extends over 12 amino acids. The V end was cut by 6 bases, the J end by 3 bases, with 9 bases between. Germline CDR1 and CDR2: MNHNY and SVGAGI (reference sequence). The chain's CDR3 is CASRVQSYEQYF. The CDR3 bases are TGTGCCAGCAGGGTACAGAGCTACGAGCAGTACTTC.

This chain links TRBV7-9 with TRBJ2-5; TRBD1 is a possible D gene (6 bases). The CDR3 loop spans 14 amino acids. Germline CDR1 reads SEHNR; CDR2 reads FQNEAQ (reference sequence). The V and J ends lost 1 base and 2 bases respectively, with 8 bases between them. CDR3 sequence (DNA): TGTGCCAGCAGCTTAGATAGGGGGCAAGAGACCCAGTACTTC. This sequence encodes CASSLDRGQETQYF.

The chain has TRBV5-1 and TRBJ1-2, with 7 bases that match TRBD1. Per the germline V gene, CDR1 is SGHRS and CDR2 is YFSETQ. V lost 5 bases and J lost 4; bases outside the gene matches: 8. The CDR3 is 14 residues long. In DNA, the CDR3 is TGCGCCAGCAGGGGAGGGACAGCCCTCTATGGCTACACCTTC. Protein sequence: CASRGGTALYGYTF.

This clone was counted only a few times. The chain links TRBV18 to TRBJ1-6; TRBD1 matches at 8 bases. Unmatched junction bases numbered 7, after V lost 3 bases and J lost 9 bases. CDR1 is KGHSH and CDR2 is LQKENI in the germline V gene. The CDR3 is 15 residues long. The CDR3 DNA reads TGTGCCAGCTCACCGGAGACAGGGGCGAGTTCACCCCTCCACTTT. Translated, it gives CASSPETGASSPLHF. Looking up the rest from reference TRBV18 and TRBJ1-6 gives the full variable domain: NAGVMQNPRHLVRRRGQEARLRCSPMKGHSHVYWYRQLPEEGLKFMVYLQKENIIDESGMPKERFSAEFPKEGPSILRIQQVVRGDSAAYFCASSPETGASSPLHFGNGTRLTVT.

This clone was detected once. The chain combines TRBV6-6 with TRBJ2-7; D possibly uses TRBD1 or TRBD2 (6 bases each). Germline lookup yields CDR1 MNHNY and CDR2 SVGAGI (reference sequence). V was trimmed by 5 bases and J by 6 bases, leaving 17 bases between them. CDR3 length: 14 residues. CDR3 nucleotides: TGTGCCAGCAGTGTTACAGGGACTCCTGGCGAGCAGTACTTC. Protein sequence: CASSVTGTPGEQYF.

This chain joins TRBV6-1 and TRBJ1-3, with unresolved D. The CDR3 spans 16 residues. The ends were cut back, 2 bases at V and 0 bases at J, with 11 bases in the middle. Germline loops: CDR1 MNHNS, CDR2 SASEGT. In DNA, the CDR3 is TGTGCCAGCAGTGAATCTCTCGGGGACTCTGGAAACACCATATATTTT. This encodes CASSESLGDSGNTIYF.

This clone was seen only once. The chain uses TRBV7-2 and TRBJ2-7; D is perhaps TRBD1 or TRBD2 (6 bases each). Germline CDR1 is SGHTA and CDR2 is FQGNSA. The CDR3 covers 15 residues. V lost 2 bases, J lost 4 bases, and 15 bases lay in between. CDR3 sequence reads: CASSLSGGQGYEQYF. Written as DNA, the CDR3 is TGTGCCAGCAGCTTAAGTGGGGGGCAGGGTTACGAGCAGTACTTC.

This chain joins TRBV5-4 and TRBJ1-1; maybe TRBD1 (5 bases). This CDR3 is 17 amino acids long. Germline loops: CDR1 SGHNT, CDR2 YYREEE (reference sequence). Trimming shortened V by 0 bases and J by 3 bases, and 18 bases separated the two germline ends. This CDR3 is CASSLGSGGTLDTEAFF. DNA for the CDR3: TGTGCCAGCAGCTTGGGCTCCGGGGGGACGTTGGACACTGAAGCTTTCTTT.

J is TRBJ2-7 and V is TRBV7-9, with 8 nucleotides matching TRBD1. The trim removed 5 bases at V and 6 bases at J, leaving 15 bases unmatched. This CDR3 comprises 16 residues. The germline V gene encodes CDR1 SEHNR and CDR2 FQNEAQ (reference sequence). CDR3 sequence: CASSRGQGALLCEQYF. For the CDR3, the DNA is TGTGCCAGCAGCCGTGGACAGGGAGCCCTTCTTTGCGAGCAGTACTTC.